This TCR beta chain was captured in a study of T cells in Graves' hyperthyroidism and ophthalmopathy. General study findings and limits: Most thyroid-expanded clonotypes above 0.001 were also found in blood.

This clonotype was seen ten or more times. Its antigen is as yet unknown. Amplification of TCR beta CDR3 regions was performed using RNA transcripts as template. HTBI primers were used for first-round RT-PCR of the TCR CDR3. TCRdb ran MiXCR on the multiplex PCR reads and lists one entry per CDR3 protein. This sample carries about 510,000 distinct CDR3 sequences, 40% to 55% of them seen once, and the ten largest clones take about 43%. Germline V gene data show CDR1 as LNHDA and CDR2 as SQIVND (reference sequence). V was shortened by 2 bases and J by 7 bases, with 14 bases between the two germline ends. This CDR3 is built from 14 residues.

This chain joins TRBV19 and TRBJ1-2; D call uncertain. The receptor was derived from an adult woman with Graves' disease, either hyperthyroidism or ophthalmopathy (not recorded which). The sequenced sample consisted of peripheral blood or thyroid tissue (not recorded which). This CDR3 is CASSISEGSAGYTF. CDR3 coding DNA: TGTGCCAGTAGTATATCCGAGGGTTCGGCTGGCTACACCTTC.